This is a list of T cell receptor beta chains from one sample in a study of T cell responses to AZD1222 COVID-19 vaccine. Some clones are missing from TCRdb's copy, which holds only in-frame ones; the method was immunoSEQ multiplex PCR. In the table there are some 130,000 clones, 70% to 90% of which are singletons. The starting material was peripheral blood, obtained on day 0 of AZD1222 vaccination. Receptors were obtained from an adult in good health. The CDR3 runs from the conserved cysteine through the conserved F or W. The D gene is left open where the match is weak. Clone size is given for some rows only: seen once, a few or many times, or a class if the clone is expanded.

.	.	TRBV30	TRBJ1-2	TGTGCCTGGGGTCCAATGACAGGCGAGAGGACCTTC	CAWGPMTGERTF
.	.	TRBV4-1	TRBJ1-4	TGCGCCAGCAGCCAAGGAGGAGGGCAGGGGCAGGCTAATGAAAAACTGTTTTTT	CASSQGGGQGQANEKLFF
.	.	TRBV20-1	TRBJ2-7	TGCAGTGCTATGAAGGGAGACGAGCAGTACTTC	CSAMKGDEQYF
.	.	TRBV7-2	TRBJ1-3	TGTGCCAGCAGGGAAGTGGGGGCTCGAAACACCATATATTTT	CASREVGARNTIYF
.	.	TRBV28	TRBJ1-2	TGTGCCAGCCGATGGACCGCTGGCTACACCTTC	CASRWTAGYTF
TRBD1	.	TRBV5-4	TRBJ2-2	TGTGCCAGCAGCTCCCCGTACAGGGGAGACCCCACCGGGGAGCTGTTTTTT	CASSSPYRGDPTGELFF
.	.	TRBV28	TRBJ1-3	TGTGCCAGCAGCGGGGGGGGCGCGGGAAACACCATATATTTT	CASSGGGAGNTIYF
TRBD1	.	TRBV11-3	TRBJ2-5	TGTGCCAGCAGCTCCTCCCCGGGACAGGGGCGTGAGACCCAGTACTTC	CASSSSPGQGRETQYF
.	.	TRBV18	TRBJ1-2	TGTGCCAGCTCAGATTCCCGTGAGGGAAGGAAGGATCTCTTC	CASSDSREGRKDLF
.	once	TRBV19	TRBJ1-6	TGTGCCAGTAGTGGGGGGCGGGGTTCCAAGGATTCACCCCTCCACTTT	CASSGGRGSKDSPLHF
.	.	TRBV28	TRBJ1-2	TGTGCCAGCAGTTTACCGCAGGGCGCTAACTATGGCTACACCTTC	CASSLPQGANYGYTF
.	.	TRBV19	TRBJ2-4	TGTGCCAGTAGTATAATAGAGAGTGGCAAAAACATTCAGTACTTC	CASSIIESGKNIQYF
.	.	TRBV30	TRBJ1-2	TGTGCCTGGAGCCCCTCCCGGGGAAGTGGCTATGGCTACACCTTC	CAWSPSRGSGYGYTF
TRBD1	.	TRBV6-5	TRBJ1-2	TGTGCCAGCAGTTATACGGGACAGGGGGCATCTGGCTACACCTTC	CASSYTGQGASGYTF
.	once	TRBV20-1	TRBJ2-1	TGCAGTGCTAGAGGTCAGGCTGAGCAGTTCTTC	CSARGQAEQFF
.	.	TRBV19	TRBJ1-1	TGTGCCAGTAGTAAGGGAGGTTCCGGGCAGATCGCTTTCTTT	CASSKGGSGQIAFF
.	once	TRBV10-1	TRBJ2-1	TGCGCCAGCAGTGAGAGACAGCCGGGCCAGGGAGAGCAGTTCTTC	CASSERQPGQGEQFF
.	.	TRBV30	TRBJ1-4	TGTGCCTGGAGGGAGAACGAAAAACTGTTTTTT	CAWRENEKLFF
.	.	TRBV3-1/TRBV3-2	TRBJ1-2	TGTGCCAGCAGCCGGGATGGGGCACGGGTGGGTGGCTACACCTTC	CASSRDGARVGGYTF
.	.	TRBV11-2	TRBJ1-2	TGTGCCAGCAGCTTAGGGACGGCGGTATTGGAATATGGCTACACCTTC	CASSLGTAVLEYGYTF
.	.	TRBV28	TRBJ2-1	TGTGCCAGCAGTTTGTTCCCCAGGAGCTCCTACAATGAGCAGTTCTTC	CASSLFPRSSYNEQFF
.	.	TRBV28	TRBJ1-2	TGTGCGTCAGAGGGGTACTATGGCTACACCTTC	CASEGYYGYTF
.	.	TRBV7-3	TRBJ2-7	TGTGCCAGCAGCTCCCCGGGCAAAACCGAGCAGTACTTC	CASSSPGKTEQYF
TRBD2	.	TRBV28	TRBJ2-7	TGTGCCAGCAGTTTATTGCAGGGAGGGTCGGCCGAGCAGTACTTC	CASSLLQGGSAEQYF
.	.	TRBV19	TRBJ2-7	TGTGCCAGTAGTTCGGTTTCCTCCGAGCAGTACTTC	CASSSVSSEQYF
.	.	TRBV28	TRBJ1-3	TGTGCCAGCAGTGCTCAATACTCTGGAAACACCATATATTTT	CASSAQYSGNTIYF
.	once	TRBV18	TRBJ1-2	TGTGCCAGCTCACCTGGGCAGGGGTATGGCTACACCTTC	CASSPGQGYGYTF
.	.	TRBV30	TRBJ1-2	TGTGCCTGGAGTCTGGCGAACTATGGCTACACCTTC	CAWSLANYGYTF
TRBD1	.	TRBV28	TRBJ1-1	TGTGCCATCAACAGGGGGAACACTGAAGCTTTCTTT	CAINRGNTEAFF
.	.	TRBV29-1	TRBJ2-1	TGCAGCGTTAGCATGAGATACTACAATGAGCAGTTCTTC	CSVSMRYYNEQFF
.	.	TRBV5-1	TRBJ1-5	TGCGCCAGCAGCTTCGGGGCCAATAGCAATCAGCCCCAGCATTTT	CASSFGANSNQPQHF
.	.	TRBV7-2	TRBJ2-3	TGTGCCAGCAGCGGGAGAAGGGCAGATACGCAGTATTTT	CASSGRRADTQYF
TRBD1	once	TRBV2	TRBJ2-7	TGTGCCAGCAATGACGGGACAGGGTTTTGGGAGCAGTACTTC	CASNDGTGFWEQYF
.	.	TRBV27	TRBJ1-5	TGTGCCAGCAGTTTATCGAAGTACCAGCCCCAGCATTTT	CASSLSKYQPQHF
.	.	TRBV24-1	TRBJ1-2	TGTGCCACCAGTGCCCCAGGGGTGGGGTCGTCTGGCTACACCTTC	CATSAPGVGSSGYTF
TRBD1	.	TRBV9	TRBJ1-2	TGTGCCAGCAGCGTAATGACAGGGTATGGCTACACCTTC	CASSVMTGYGYTF
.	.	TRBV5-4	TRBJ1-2	TGTGCCAGCTCCTGGGGGGACGGCTACACCTTC	CASSWGDGYTF
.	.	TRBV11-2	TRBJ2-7	TGTGCCAGCAAGGGCAGGGACTACGAGCAGTACTTC	CASKGRDYEQYF
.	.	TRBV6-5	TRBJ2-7	TGTGCCAGCAGTTACCTCGGGGTTTCGGGCGAGCAGTACTTC	CASSYLGVSGEQYF
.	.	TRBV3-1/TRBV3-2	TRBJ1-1	TGTGCCAGCAGCTCAATGGTAGCCAACACTGAAGCTTTCTTT	CASSSMVANTEAFF
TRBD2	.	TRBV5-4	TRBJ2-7	TGTGCCAGCAGCGCCGGAGCTAGCGGGGCGTACGAGCAGTACTTC	CASSAGASGAYEQYF
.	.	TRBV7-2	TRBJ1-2	TGTGCCAGCAGCTTAGGCGGGCGGGATGGCTACACCTTC	CASSLGGRDGYTF
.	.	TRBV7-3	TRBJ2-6	TGTGCCAGCAGCTTACATCGCTCTGGGGCCAACGTCCTGACTTTC	CASSLHRSGANVLTF
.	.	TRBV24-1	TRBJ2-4	TGTGCCACCAGTGATTCAGGGGACATAGCCAAAAACATTCAGTACTTC	CATSDSGDIAKNIQYF
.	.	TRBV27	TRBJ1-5	TGTGCCAGCCGTCCCGGGACCAATCAGCCCCAGCATTTT	CASRPGTNQPQHF